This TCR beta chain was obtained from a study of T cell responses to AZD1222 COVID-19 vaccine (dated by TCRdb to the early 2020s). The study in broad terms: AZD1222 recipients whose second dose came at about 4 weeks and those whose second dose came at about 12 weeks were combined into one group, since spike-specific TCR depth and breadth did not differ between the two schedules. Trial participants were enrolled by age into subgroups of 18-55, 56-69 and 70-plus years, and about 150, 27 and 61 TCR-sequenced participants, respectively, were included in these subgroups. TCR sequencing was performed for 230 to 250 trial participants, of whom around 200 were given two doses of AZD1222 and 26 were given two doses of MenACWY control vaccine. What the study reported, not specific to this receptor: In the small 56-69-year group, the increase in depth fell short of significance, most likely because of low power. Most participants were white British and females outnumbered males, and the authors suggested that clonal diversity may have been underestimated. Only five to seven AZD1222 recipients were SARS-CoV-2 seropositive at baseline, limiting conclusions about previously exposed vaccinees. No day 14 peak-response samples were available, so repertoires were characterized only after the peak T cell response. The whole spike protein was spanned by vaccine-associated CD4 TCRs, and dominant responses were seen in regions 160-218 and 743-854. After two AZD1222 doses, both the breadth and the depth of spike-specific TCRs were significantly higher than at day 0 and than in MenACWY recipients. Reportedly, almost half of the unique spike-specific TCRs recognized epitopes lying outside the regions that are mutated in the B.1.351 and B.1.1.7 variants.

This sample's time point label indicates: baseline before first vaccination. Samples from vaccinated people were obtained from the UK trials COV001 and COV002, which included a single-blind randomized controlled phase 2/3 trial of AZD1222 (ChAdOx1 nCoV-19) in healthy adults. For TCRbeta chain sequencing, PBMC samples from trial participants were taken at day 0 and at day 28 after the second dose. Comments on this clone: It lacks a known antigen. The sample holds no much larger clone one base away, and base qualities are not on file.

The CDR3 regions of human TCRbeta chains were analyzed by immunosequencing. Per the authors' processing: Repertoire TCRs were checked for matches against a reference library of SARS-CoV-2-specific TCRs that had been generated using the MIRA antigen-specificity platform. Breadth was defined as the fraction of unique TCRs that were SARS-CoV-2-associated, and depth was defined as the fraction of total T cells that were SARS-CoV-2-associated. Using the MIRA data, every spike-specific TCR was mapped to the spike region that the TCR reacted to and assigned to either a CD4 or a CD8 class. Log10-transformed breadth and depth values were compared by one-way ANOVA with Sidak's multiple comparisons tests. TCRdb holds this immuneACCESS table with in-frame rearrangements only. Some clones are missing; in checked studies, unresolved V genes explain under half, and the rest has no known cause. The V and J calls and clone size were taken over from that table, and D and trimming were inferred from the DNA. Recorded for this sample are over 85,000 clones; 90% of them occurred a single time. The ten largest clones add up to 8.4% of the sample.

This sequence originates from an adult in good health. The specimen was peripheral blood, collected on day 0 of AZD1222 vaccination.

In nucleotides, the sequence is TGTGCCACGACGGACAGGGTCACAGATACGCAGTATTTT. The encoded protein is CATTDRVTDTQYF. Recombination connected TRBV3-1 (or the pseudogene TRBV3-2) to TRBJ2-3, with TRBD1 matching 8 junction bases. Spanning cysteine to phenylalanine, the CDR3 consists of 13 amino acids. The kept DNA is CDR3 alone, 39 bases in frame from the first base. The junction shows trimming of 10 bases on V and 2 bases on J, and the gene matches do not reach 5 bases of it. Based on the germline V gene (reference sequence), the CDR1 and CDR2 sequences are LGHDT and YNNKEL.